This note documents a single T cell receptor beta chain sequence. V dropped 0 bases and J dropped 2; count of bases not matched to a gene: 6. Germline loops: CDR1 SEHNR, CDR2 FQNEAQ (reference sequence). The CDR3 totals 16 residues. Several immunoSEQ plates held equal portions of the genomic DNA taken from each subset. Assay used: immunoSEQ multiplex PCR; TCRdb lists only in-frame clones, some missing. This sample has some 2,100,000 clones, with around 93% found just once. Positively selected for CCR7, the CD45RO-negative cells used as naive CD8 cells excluded terminally differentiated effector memory CD45RA+ cells. This sample stems from a study of shared clonotypes between healthy human individuals.

This receptor was taken from a man in his late teens or twenties in good health. Some clones in this sample may be carry-over from other donors' samples. V and J are TRBV7-9 and TRBJ2-5, with 7 positions matching TRBD2. Source material: naive CD8+ T cells from PBMCs. The CDR3 DNA reads as TGTGCCAGCAGCTTAGCGGGGACTACAATACAAGAGACCCAGTACTTC. The encoded protein is CASSLAGTTIQETQYF.